The T cell receptor beta chain under discussion was sequenced for a study of regulatory T cells in long-lasting Graves disease. General study points: Newly diagnosed Graves' patients exceeded persistent ones in TCR diversity.

At least ten counts were recorded for this clonotype. The antigen remains unidentified. iRepertoire HTBI primers and Arm-PCR of CDR3 regions built TCR beta libraries. TCRdb reprocessed the multiplex PCR reads via MiXCR and lists one record per CDR3 protein. The table shows about 430,000 distinct CDR3 sequences, with roughly a fifth occurring only once. Specified time point: persistent/refractory GD, antithyroid drugs over 5 years with positive TRAb. PBMCs provided the RNA from which the TCR library was made. Germline V gene data show CDR1 as KGHDR and CDR2 as SFDVKD. This CDR3 is 14 amino acids long. Trimming left V 5 bases short and J 5 bases short, with 12 bases between.

Specimen: peripheral blood mononuclear cells (PBMCs), collected when the disease was refractory, from a patient treated with antithyroid drugs. This TCR was sampled from a female donor with Graves disease. The chain links TRBV24-1 to TRBJ2-1, with D possibly being TRBD2 (6 bases). CDR3 DNA sequence: TGTGCCACCAGTGTGGGGGGACGCCACAATGAGCAGTTCTTC. Its protein is CATSVGGRHNEQFF.